Listed below are T cell receptor beta chains from one sample, sequenced in a study of human T cells and chemical hapten exposure. From the RACE reads, TCRdb called clonotypes with MiXCR, one entry per CDR3 protein. The top ten hold approximately 2.5% of the sample, which has a few hundred thousand distinct CDR3 sequences, 4.8% seen once. The source was whole blood, collected in connection with sensitization to the hapten diphenylcyclopropenone (DPC). All receptors derive from a woman in her forties or fifties with alopecia areata. Some clones in this sample may be carry-over from other donors' samples. CDR3s include the opening cysteine and the closing phenylalanine or tryptophan. A D gene is named only where the DNA matches it firmly. Not all rows give a size; the values are once, few, many and, for expanded clones, a class.

J gene	D gene	V gene	clone size	CDR3 length	CDR3 protein	CDR3 DNA
TRBJ2-5	TRBD2	TRBV12-3/TRBV12-4	many	14	CASSRSGVQETQYF	TGTGCCAGCAGTCGTAGCGGGGTCCAAGAGACCCAGTACTTC
TRBJ1-5	NA	TRBV6-6	many	15	CASSYSDSSNQPQHF	TGTGCCAGCAGTTATTCGGACAGTAGCAATCAGCCCCAGCATTTT
TRBJ1-2	NA	TRBV25-1	NA	13	CASSEGGGSGYTF	TGTGCCAGCAGTGAAGGCGGGGGCTCTGGCTACACCTTC
TRBJ2-7	TRBD2	TRBV12-3/TRBV12-4	many	15	CASSSVAGVTWEQYF	TGTGCCAGCAGTTCGGTAGCGGGGGTGACGTGGGAGCAGTACTTC
TRBJ2-5	TRBD2	TRBV12-3/TRBV12-4	many	14	CASSRREGKETQYF	TGTGCCAGCAGTCGACGGGAGGGAAAAGAGACCCAGTACTTC
TRBJ2-3	NA	TRBV20-1	few	16	CSARDRDVIGTDTQYF	TGCAGTGCTAGAGATCGGGACGTTATCGGCACAGATACGCAGTATTTT
TRBJ2-7	TRBD2	TRBV13	few	17	CASSGAQERGAGYEQYF	TGTGCCAGCAGCGGCGCGCAGGAGCGGGGGGCGGGATACGAGCAGTACTTC
TRBJ2-7	NA	TRBV7-9	NA	16	CASSLYEWRGADEQYF	TGTGCCAGCAGCTTATATGAGTGGAGGGGCGCGGACGAGCAGTACTTC
TRBJ2-7	NA	TRBV18	NA	13	CASSPKQAGEQYF	TGTGCCAGCTCACCTAAACAGGCAGGGGAGCAGTACTTC
TRBJ1-5	NA	TRBV7-2	NA	15	CASSPQTVSNQPQHF	TGTGCCAGCAGCCCCCAGACGGTTAGCAATCAGCCCCAGCATTTT
TRBJ2-7	NA	TRBV10-3	few	14	CATSRGGGSYEQYF	TGTGCCACTTCCAGGGGCGGGGGCTCCTACGAGCAGTACTTC
TRBJ2-3	NA	TRBV7-6	NA	13	CASSSSPRDTQYF	TGTGCCAGCAGCTCAAGTCCCCGGGATACGCAGTATTTT
TRBJ2-1	TRBD1	TRBV20-1	few	12	CSARWTGYEQFF	TGCAGTGCTAGATGGACAGGGTATGAGCAGTTCTTC
TRBJ2-5	NA	TRBV5-1	many	14	CASSAASEQETQYF	TGCGCCAGCAGCGCTGCTAGCGAACAAGAGACCCAGTACTTC
TRBJ2-7	TRBD2	TRBV7-2	many	15	CASSTVSGGAHEQYF	TGTGCCAGCAGCACTGTGAGCGGGGGGGCCCACGAGCAGTACTTC
TRBJ2-2	NA	TRBV29-1	many	12	CSVAGPTGELFF	TGCAGCGTTGCCGGCCCCACCGGGGAGCTGTTTTTT
TRBJ1-2	NA	TRBV9	NA	15	CASSVGSGARYGYTF	TGTGCCAGCAGCGTAGGATCGGGGGCACGCTATGGCTACACCTTC
TRBJ2-2	NA	TRBV20-1	few	13	CSARRWGTGELFF	TGCAGTGCTAGGCGATGGGGGACCGGGGAGCTGTTTTTT
TRBJ1-2	NA	TRBV6-6	many	13	CASSPRHNDGYTF	TGTGCCAGCAGCCCTCGACACAATGATGGCTACACCTTC
TRBJ2-1	NA	TRBV4-2	NA	13	CASSLRQYNEQFF	TGTGCCAGCAGCCTTCGACAGTACAATGAGCAGTTCTTC